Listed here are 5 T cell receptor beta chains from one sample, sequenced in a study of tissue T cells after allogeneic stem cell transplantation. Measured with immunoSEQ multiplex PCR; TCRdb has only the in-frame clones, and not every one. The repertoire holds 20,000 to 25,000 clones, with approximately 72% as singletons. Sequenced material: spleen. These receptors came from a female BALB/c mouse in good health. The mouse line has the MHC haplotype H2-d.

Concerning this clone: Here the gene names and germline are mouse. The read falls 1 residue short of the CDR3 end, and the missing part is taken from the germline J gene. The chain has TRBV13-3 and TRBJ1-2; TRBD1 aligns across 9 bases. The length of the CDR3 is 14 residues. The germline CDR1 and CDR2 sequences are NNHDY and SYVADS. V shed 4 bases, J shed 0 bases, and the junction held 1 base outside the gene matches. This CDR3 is CASSRTGANSDYTF. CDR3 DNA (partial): TGTGCCAGCAGTCGGACAGGGGCAAACTCCGACTACACC.

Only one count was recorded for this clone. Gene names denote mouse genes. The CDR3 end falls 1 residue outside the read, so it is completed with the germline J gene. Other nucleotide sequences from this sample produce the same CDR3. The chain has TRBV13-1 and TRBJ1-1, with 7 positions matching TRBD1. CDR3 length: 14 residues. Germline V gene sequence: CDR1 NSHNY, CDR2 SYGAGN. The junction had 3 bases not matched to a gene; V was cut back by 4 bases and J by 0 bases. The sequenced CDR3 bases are TGTGCCAGCAGTCCTGGACAGGCAAACACAGAAGTCTTC. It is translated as CASSPGQANTEVF. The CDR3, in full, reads CASSPGQANTEVFF.

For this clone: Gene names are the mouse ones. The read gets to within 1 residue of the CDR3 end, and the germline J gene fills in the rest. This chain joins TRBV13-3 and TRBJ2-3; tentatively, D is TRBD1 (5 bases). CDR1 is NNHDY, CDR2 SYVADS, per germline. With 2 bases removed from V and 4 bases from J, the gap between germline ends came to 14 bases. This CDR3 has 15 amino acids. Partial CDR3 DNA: TGTGCCAGCAGTGAGAAGAACGACAGACCAGAAACGCTGTAT. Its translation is CASSEKNDRPETLY. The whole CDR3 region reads CASSEKNDRPETLYF.

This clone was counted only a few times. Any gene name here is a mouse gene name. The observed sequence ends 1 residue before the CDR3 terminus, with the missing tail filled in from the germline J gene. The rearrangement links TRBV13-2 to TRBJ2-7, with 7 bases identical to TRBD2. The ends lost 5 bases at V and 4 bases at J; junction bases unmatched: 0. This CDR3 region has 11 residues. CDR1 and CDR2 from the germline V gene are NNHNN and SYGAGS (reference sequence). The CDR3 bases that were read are TGTGCCAGCGGACTGGGGTATGAACAGTAC. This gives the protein CASGLGYEQY. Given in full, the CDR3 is CASGLGYEQYF.

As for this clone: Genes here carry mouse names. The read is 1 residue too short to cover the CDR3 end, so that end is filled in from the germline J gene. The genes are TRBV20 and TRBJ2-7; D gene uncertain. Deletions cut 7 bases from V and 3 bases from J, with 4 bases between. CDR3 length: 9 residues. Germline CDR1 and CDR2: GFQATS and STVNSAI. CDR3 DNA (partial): TGTGGTGTGAACTATGAACAGTAC. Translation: CGVNYEQY. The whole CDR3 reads CGVNYEQYF.